The 27 T cell receptor beta chains in this list originate from one sample, sequenced in a study of blood T cell repertoires in COVID-19. Measured with immunoSEQ multiplex PCR; TCRdb has only the in-frame clones, and not every one. The sample lists tens of thousands of clones, 80% to 90% seen once, with approximately 4.8% in the top ten. Sequencing was carried out using peripheral blood. Receptor source: a human donor in a cohort sampled during active COVID-19.

The chain uses TRBV30 and TRBJ2-7; the D gene is possibly TRBD2 (5 bases). Trimming took off 0 bases at V and 2 bases at J, with 14 bases between the two ends. The length of the CDR3 is 15 residues. Germline CDR1 is GTSNPN and CDR2 is SVGIG (reference sequence). Here the CDR3 reads CAWSVGGPNPYEQYF. DNA for the CDR3: TGTGCCTGGAGTGTAGGAGGCCCGAACCCCTACGAGCAGTACTTC.

This clone was seen once. The gene calls are TRBV29-1 and TRBJ2-2; 7 nucleotides match TRBD2. V shed 7 bases, J shed 1 base, and the junction held 12 bases outside the gene matches. The CDR3 is 16 amino acids. The germline CDR1 and CDR2 sequences are SQVTM and ANQGSEA. The DNA for the CDR3 is TGCAGCGGGGCCTGGGGGGGAGGATGGAACACCGGGGAGCTGTTTTTT. Translation: CSGAWGGGWNTGELFF.

J is TRBJ1-1 and V is TRBV6-2 or TRBV6-3, with 9 bases lining up with TRBD1. The CDR3 is 16 residues long. V lost 5 bases to trimming and J lost 3 bases; unmatched junction nucleotides: 10. Per the germline V gene, CDR1 is MNHEY and CDR2 is SVGEGT. The CDR3 spells CASSDLGQGYDTEAFF. CDR3 sequence (DNA): TGTGCCAGCAGTGATCTGGGACAGGGATATGACACTGAAGCTTTCTTT.

The chain uses TRBV11-2 and TRBJ2-5; 9 nucleotides align to TRBD1. Germline lookup yields CDR1 SGHAT and CDR2 FQNNGV. V lost 3 bases, J lost 4 bases, and 6 bases stayed unmatched. This CDR3 has 15 residues. The CDR3 protein is CASSFPGTGPETQYF. The DNA for the CDR3 is TGTGCCAGCAGCTTCCCTGGGACAGGGCCAGAGACCCAGTACTTC.

The chain has TRBV25-1 and TRBJ1-1; 8 bases fit TRBD1. The ends lost 6 bases at V and 4 bases at J; junction bases unmatched: 4. This CDR3 comprises 13 residues. Germline V gene data show CDR1 as MGHDK and CDR2 as SYGVNS. The CDR3 is CASRGQGGTEAFF. CDR3 nucleotide sequence: TGTGCCAGCAGAGGACAGGGAGGCACTGAAGCTTTCTTT.

This clone was detected only once. The chain carries TRBV28 and TRBJ1-5, with a possible D match to TRBD1 (5 bases). This CDR3 spans 15 amino acids. CDR1 is MDHEN, CDR2 SYDVKM, per germline. The germline V and J ends were trimmed by 6 bases and 4 bases, with 16 bases remaining between them. The DNA of the CDR3 is TGTGCCAGCAGCCAACCGGGACTCCGAAATCAGCCCCAGCATTTT. Protein sequence: CASSQPGLRNQPQHF. Full variable domain (remainder filled in from reference TRBV28 and TRBJ1-5): DVKVTQSSRYLVKRTGEKVFLECVQDMDHENMFWYRQDPGLGLRLIYFSYDVKMKEKGDIPEGYSVSREKKERFSLILESASTNQTSMYLCASSQPGLRNQPQHFGDGTRLSIL.

The rearrangement joins TRBV19 to TRBJ2-2; 8 bases match TRBD2. CDR1 is LNHDA, CDR2 SQIVND, per germline (reference sequence). V lost 6 bases to trimming and J lost 5 bases; unmatched junction nucleotides: 8. The CDR3 extends over 15 amino acids. CDR3 sequence reads: CASSPGLVSTGELFF. CDR3 nucleotides: TGTGCCAGTAGCCCGGGACTAGTATCAACCGGGGAGCTGTTTTTT.

The CDR3 coding sequence is TGTGCCTGGAGTGTGGCGGGAGTGGGCAATGAGCAGTTCTTC. It specifies CAWSVAGVGNEQFF. The chain uses TRBV30 and TRBJ2-1; 7 bases are a match to TRBD2. V dropped 0 bases and J dropped 6; count of bases not matched to a gene: 5. CDR1 and CDR2 (germline): GTSNPN, SVGIG (reference sequence). The CDR3 totals 14 residues. The variable domain in full, completed from reference TRBV30 and TRBJ2-1, reads SQTIHQWPATLVQPVGSPLSLECTVEGTSNPNLYWYRQAAGRGLQLLFYSVGIGQISSEVPQNLSASRPQDRQFILSSKKLLLSDSGFYLCAWSVAGVGNEQFFGPGTRLTVL.

The chain carries TRBV30 and TRBJ2-5; TRBD1 might be the D (6 bases). V dropped 4 bases and J dropped 2 bases, with 11 bases sitting between them. Germline loops: CDR1 GTSNPN, CDR2 SVGIG (reference sequence). The CDR3 is 13 amino acids. CDR3 protein: CAWNRALQETQYF. The CDR3 coding sequence is TGTGCCTGGAACAGGGCCCTGCAAGAGACCCAGTACTTC. Full variable domain (rest looked up from reference TRBV30 and TRBJ2-5): SQTIHQWPATLVQPVGSPLSLECTVEGTSNPNLYWYRQAAGRGLQLLFYSVGIGQISSEVPQNLSASRPQDRQFILSSKKLLLSDSGFYLCAWNRALQETQYFGPGTRLLVL.

In this sample, this clone turned up a few times. V is TRBV25-1 and J is TRBJ2-1, with 8 positions matching TRBD1. This CDR3 is built from 14 residues. From germline, CDR1 is MGHDK and CDR2 SYGVNS. The V gene end was trimmed by 3 bases and the J gene end by 7 bases; junction bases not matched to a gene: 5. CDR3 nucleotides: TGTGCCAGCAGTGAGCAGGGGGCGCGTAATGAGCAGTTCTTC. This codes for CASSEQGARNEQFF.

V gene TRBV15 combines with J gene TRBJ2-2; a weak D match, TRBD2 (6 bases). The CDR3 runs to 15 residues. Deletions cut 3 bases from V and 3 bases from J, with 11 bases between. From germline, CDR1 is LNHNV and CDR2 YYDKDF (reference sequence). CDR3 protein: CATSRRLGDTGELFF. In DNA form, the CDR3 reads TGTGCCACCAGCAGGAGACTAGGTGACACCGGGGAGCTGTTTTTT.

This chain joins TRBV6-5 and TRBJ2-1, with 11 bases fitting TRBD2. V lost 2 bases and J lost 9; bases outside the gene matches: 9. The germline CDR1 and CDR2 sequences are MNHEY and SVGAGI. The CDR3 covers 16 residues. DNA of the CDR3: TGTGCCAGCAGTTACCCCACTAGCGGGGGCCCGGGTGAGCAGTTCTTC. It encodes CASSYPTSGGPGEQFF.

This clone was observed a few times. The CDR3 nucleotides read TGTGCCAGCAGCTTAGGAGTGTCGGGAGGTCTGGAGCAGTTCTTC. This encodes CASSLGVSGGLEQFF. The J gene is TRBJ2-1, the V gene TRBV11-3; 7 bases line up with TRBD2. Trimming removed 1 base from V and 10 bases from J; junction bases left unmatched: 10. Germline values: CDR1 SGHNT, CDR2 YENEEA. The CDR3 contains 15 residues.

The rearrangement links TRBV28 to TRBJ2-1, with TRBD2 matching over 12 bases. This CDR3 region has 17 residues. The germline V gene has CDR1 MDHEN and CDR2 SYDVKM. The ends lost 4 bases at V and 7 bases at J; junction bases unmatched: 11. CDR3 DNA: TGTGCCAGCAGTTCACCCCTAGGACTAGCGGGGTCAAATGAGCAGTTCTTC. Translating it yields CASSSPLGLAGSNEQFF.

The chain recombines TRBV6-2 or TRBV6-3 with TRBJ1-6; D perhaps matches TRBD1 (5 bases). The CDR3 sequence is 15 residues long. The V gene's germline CDR1 is MNHEY and CDR2 SVGEGT. V lost 6 bases and J 11 bases, leaving 20 bases between the germline ends. The CDR3 region has the DNA TGTGCCAGCAGCGAAGACGCCAGGGAATCTGCACCCCTCCACTTT. This gives the protein CASSEDARESAPLHF.

The chain uses TRBV5-1 and TRBJ1-2, with 10 nucleotides matching TRBD1. Germline assignment: CDR1 SGHRS and CDR2 YFSETQ. The CDR3 length is 14 residues. The ends lost 4 bases at V and 4 bases at J; junction bases unmatched: 4. The CDR3 loop is CASSQTGGSYGYTF. The CDR3 DNA reads as TGCGCCAGCAGCCAGACAGGGGGCAGCTATGGCTACACCTTC.

The chain uses TRBV5-4 and TRBJ2-1; 14 bases match TRBD2. Unmatched junction bases numbered 2, after V lost 4 bases and J lost 8 bases. The CDR3 has 14 amino acids. Germline loops: CDR1 SGHNT, CDR2 YYREEE (reference sequence). CDR3 amino acids: CASSPGLAGDEQFF. As DNA, the CDR3 is TGTGCCAGCAGCCCGGGACTAGCGGGAGATGAGCAGTTCTTC.

A note on this clone: One end of the junction fails to match germline, which may point to a read error. The chain carries TRBV7-9 and TRBJ2-5; 7 bases line up with TRBD2. CDR3 length: 14 amino acids. Germline values: CDR1 SEHNR, CDR2 FQNEAQ (reference sequence). The DNA for the CDR3 is TGTGCCAGCAGCAAGACTAGCATACAAGAGAGCCAGTACTTC. This sequence encodes CASSKTSIQESQYF.

V is TRBV11-3 and J is TRBJ1-2; 7 bases map to TRBD1. After removal of 7 bases from V and 5 bases from J, the junction contained 10 bases not matched to a gene. The germline CDR1 and CDR2 sequences are SGHNT and YENEEA. This CDR3 comprises 14 residues. The CDR3 DNA sequence: TGTGCCAGCACCCTAGGACAGGCAGGATATGGCTACACCTTC. Amino acid sequence: CASTLGQAGYGYTF.

This chain uses TRBV2 with TRBJ2-3; 7 nucleotides match TRBD1. The CDR3 consists of 20 residues. The V gene end was trimmed by 6 bases and the J gene end by 0 bases; junction bases not matched to a gene: 21. The germline CDR1 and CDR2 sequences are SNHLY and FYNNEI. CDR3 DNA sequence: TGTGCCAGCAGCGAACCCTTACGAAGGACAGGACACACTAGCACAGATACGCAGTATTTT. It codes for CASSEPLRRTGHTSTDTQYF.

V usage is TRBV5-1 and J usage is TRBJ2-1; 11 nucleotides agree with TRBD2. The CDR3 has 15 residues. Germline V CDR1 and CDR2: SGHRS, YFSETQ. The ends lost 0 bases at V and 15 bases at J; junction bases unmatched: 11. The CDR3 coding sequence is TGCGCCAGCAGCTTGGCCGACCTAGCGGGGGGTCTACCGTTCTTC. This sequence encodes CASSLADLAGGLPFF.

A word on this clone: Other DNA sequences of this sample code for an identical CDR3. This chain connects TRBV6-1 to TRBJ2-7; a weak D match, TRBD1 (5 bases). This CDR3 contains 13 residues. CDR1 is MNHNS, CDR2 SASEGT, per germline. V lost 3 bases to trimming and J lost 1 base, with 7 bases between them. CDR3 bases: TGTGCCAGCAGTGAGGGGCCTTCCTACGAGCAGTACTTC. Translated: CASSEGPSYEQYF.

This rearrangement joins TRBV11-2 to TRBJ2-7; 8 nucleotides line up with TRBD1. The CDR3 covers 15 residues. Germline values: CDR1 SGHAT, CDR2 FQNNGV. V shed 6 bases and J 2 bases; nucleotides not matched to a gene: 9. The CDR3 sequence is CASRLTGGQTYEQYF. The CDR3 DNA follows: TGTGCCAGCAGACTAACAGGGGGACAAACCTACGAGCAGTACTTC.

This rearrangement joins TRBV6-5 to TRBJ1-1; weak D call: TRBD1 (6 bases). The length of the CDR3 is 13 residues. V shed 6 bases and J shed 7 bases, with 15 bases lying between them. The germline CDR1 and CDR2 sequences are MNHEY and SVGAGI. CDR3 DNA: TGTGCCAGCAGCCGGGGGGGCAGTGGTGAAGCTTTCTTT. It codes for CASSRGGSGEAFF.

V gene TRBV7-9 combines with J gene TRBJ2-2, with 7 bases matching TRBD2. The CDR3 consists of 15 residues. V lost 7 bases to trimming and J lost 3 bases; unmatched junction nucleotides: 8. Germline assignment: CDR1 SEHNR and CDR2 FQNEAQ (reference sequence). CDR3 sequence (DNA): TGTGCCAGCACCCCGGGAGGACCCGACACCGGGGAGCTGTTTTTT. Translated: CASTPGGPDTGELFF.

V is TRBV27 and J is TRBJ2-5; 12 bases align to TRBD2. The CDR3 totals 18 residues. Per germline, CDR1 MNHEY and CDR2 SMNVEV (reference sequence). Germline trimming cut 2 bases from V and 5 bases from J; bases unmatched to any gene: 12. The CDR3 DNA reads TGTGCCAGCAGTTTAAGGCTAGCGGGGGGGTTGGATTCGGAGACCCAGTACTTC. Its protein product is CASSLRLAGGLDSETQYF.

V usage is TRBV18 and J usage is TRBJ1-4, with unresolved D. The CDR3 spans 12 residues. The germline V and J ends were trimmed by 3 bases and 3 bases, with 2 bases remaining between them. The germline gives CDR1 KGHSH, CDR2 LQKENI. The CDR3 here is CASSPSNEKLFF. The CDR3 nucleotides are TGTGCCAGCTCACCCTCTAATGAAAAACTGTTTTTT.